Shown below are 8 T cell receptor beta chains from a single sample sequenced in a study of blood T cell repertoires in COVID-19. Assay used: immunoSEQ multiplex PCR; TCRdb lists only in-frame clones, some missing. The sample has fewer than 200,000 clones; 75% to 85% are singletons. The material sequenced was peripheral blood. The receptor source for this set is a human donor in a cohort sampled during active COVID-19.

The chain joins TRBV3-1 (or the pseudogene TRBV3-2) to TRBJ2-7, with D unclear. V was cut by 5 bases and J by 4 bases, with 9 bases left in between. The CDR3 covers 12 residues. Germline V gene sequence: CDR1 LGHDT, CDR2 YNNKEL (reference sequence). Written as DNA, the CDR3 is TGTGCCAGCAGCGAAGGTCTGTACGAGCAGTACTTC. Amino acids: CASSEGLYEQYF.

The gene calls are TRBV6-5 and TRBJ1-5; 9 bases are shared with TRBD1. Germline CDR1 is MNHEY and CDR2 is SVGAGI. V dropped 6 bases and J dropped 6; count of bases not matched to a gene: 9. The CDR3 consists of 15 residues. CDR3 loop: CASRSQGAGAQPQHF. CDR3 in DNA: TGTGCCAGCAGGTCACAGGGGGCGGGTGCTCAGCCCCAGCATTTT.

V usage is TRBV19 and J usage is TRBJ1-2; D possibly corresponds to TRBD1 (5 bases). The CDR3 is 16 amino acids. V was pared by 5 bases and J by 6 bases, with 22 bases between. The germline V gene encodes CDR1 LNHDA and CDR2 SQIVND (reference sequence). CDR3 sequence reads: CASSLKGTAPSHGYTF. CDR3 DNA sequence: TGTGCCAGTAGTCTGAAAGGGACTGCTCCCAGTCATGGCTACACCTTC.

The chain carries TRBV6-1 and TRBJ1-5, with 10 bases matching TRBD1. Germline V gene data show CDR1 as MNHNS and CDR2 as SASEGT. Losses at the gene ends were 4 bases for V and 0 bases for J; bases not matched to a gene: 6. The CDR3 runs 17 residues. CDR3 coding DNA: TGTGCCAGCAGTGCCGGGACAGGGGCATATAGCAATCAGCCCCAGCATTTT. Translation gives CASSAGTGAYSNQPQHF.

The chain is built from TRBV6-6 and TRBJ2-6; 9 nucleotides align to TRBD1. CDR3 size: 15 residues. Trimming cost V 6 bases and J 5 bases; bases outside gene matches: 5. CDR1 and CDR2 from the germline V gene are MNHNY and SVGAGI (reference sequence). Here the CDR3 DNA reads TGTGCCAGCAGGGCTGGGACAGGGAGGGCCAACGTCCTGACTTTC. This gives the protein CASRAGTGRANVLTF.

Details on this clone: The same CDR3 also results from other DNA sequences found in this sample. In DNA, the CDR3 is TGTGCCAGCAGCTTAGGGGGGGGCATCTCCTACGAGCAGTACTTC. Its protein is CASSLGGGISYEQYF. The chain joins TRBV7-2 to TRBJ2-7, with D tentatively TRBD2 (7 bases). The V gene's germline CDR1 is SGHTA and CDR2 FQGNSA. This CDR3 region has 15 residues. V gave up 1 base and J gave up 0 bases, with 10 bases separating them.

J is TRBJ1-1 and V is TRBV27; 7 nucleotides line up with TRBD1. Trimming removed 2 bases from V and 1 base from J; junction bases left unmatched: 1. The CDR3 covers 14 residues. Germline CDR1 and CDR2: MNHEY and SMNVEV (reference sequence). The CDR3 DNA reads TGTGCCAGCAGTTTAGGGACAGCGAACACTGAAGCTTTCTTT. Translated, it gives CASSLGTANTEAFF.

This rearrangement joins TRBV24-1 to TRBJ1-5; 8 nucleotides line up with TRBD1. In germline, CDR1 is KGHDR, CDR2 SFDVKD. This CDR3 region has 15 residues. The V gene end was trimmed by 3 bases and the J gene end by 2 bases; junction bases not matched to a gene: 2. This CDR3 is CATSDPGQGNQPQHF. CDR3 coding DNA: TGTGCCACCAGTGATCCGGGACAGGGCAATCAGCCCCAGCATTTT.